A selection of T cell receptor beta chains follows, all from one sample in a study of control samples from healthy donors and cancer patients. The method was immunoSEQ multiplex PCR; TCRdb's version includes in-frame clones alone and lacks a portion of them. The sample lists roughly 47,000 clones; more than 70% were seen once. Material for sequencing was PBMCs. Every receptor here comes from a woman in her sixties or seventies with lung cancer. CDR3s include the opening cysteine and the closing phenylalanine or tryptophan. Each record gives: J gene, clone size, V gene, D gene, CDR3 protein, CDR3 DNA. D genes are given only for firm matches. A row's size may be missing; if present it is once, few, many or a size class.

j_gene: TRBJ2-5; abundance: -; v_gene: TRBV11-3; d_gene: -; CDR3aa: CASSHRGRGARETQYF; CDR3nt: TGTGCCAGCAGTCATAGAGGCAGGGGTGCCCGAGAGACCCAGTACTTC
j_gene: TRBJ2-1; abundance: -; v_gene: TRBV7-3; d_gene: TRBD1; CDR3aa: CASSLMDRSGFNEQFF; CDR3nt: TGTGCCAGCAGCTTAATGGACAGGTCGGGTTTCAATGAGCAGTTCTTC
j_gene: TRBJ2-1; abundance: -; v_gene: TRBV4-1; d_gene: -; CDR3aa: CASSPRRPLSNEQFF; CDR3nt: TGCGCCAGCAGCCCCAGGAGACCGCTTAGTAATGAGCAGTTCTTC
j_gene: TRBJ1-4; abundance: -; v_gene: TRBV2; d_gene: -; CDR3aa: CASSELGWGEKLFF; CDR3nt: TGTGCCAGCAGTGAACTGGGGTGGGGTGAAAAACTGTTTTTT
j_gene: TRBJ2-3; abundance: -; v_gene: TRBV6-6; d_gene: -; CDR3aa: CASSYSLDTQYF; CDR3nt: TGTGCCAGCAGTTACAGTCTAGATACGCAGTATTTT
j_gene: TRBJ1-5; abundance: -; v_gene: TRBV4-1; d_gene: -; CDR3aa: CASSQFDNQPQHF; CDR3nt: TGCGCCAGCAGCCAATTCGACAATCAGCCCCAGCATTTT
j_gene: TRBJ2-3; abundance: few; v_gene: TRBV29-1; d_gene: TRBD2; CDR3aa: CSASGTSGGSTDTQYF; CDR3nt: TGCAGCGCATCCGGGACTAGCGGGGGTAGCACAGATACGCAGTATTTT
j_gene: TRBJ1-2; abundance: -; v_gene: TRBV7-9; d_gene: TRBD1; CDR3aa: CASRRQGNYYGYTF; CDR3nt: TGTGCCAGCAGGAGACAGGGGAATTACTATGGCTACACCTTC
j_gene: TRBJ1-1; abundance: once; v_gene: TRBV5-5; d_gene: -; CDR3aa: CASSLEGITEAFF; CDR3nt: TGTGCCAGCAGCTTGGAGGGAATCACTGAAGCTTTCTTT
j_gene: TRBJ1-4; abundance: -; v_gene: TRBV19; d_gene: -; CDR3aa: CASSANGGTNEKLFF; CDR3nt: TGTGCCAGTAGCGCGAACGGGGGAACTAATGAAAAACTGTTTTTT
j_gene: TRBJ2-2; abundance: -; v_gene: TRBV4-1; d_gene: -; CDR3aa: CASSPSGRRVFF; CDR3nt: TGCGCCAGCAGCCCCTCGGGACGAAGGGTGTTTTTT
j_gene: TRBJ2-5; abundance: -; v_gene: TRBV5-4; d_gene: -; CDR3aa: CASSSSQETQYF; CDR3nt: TGTGCCAGCAGCTCCAGCCAAGAGACCCAGTACTTC
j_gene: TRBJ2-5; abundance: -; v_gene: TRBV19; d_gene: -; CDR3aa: CASSDTLGVGQETQYF; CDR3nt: TGTGCCAGTAGTGATACTCTCGGGGTGGGCCAAGAGACCCAGTACTTC
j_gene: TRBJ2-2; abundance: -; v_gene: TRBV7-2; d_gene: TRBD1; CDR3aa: CASSHRGTGRADGELFF; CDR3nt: TGTGCCAGCAGCCACCGGGGGACAGGGAGGGCCGACGGGGAGCTGTTTTTT
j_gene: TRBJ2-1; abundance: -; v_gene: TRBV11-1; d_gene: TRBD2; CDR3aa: CASSLGFGAGGLEQFF; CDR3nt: TGTGCCAGCAGCTTAGGGTTCGGCGCGGGAGGCCTGGAGCAGTTCTTC
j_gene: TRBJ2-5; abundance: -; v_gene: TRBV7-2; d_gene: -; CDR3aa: CASSLGGLGLRETQYF; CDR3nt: TGTGCCAGCAGCTTAGGTGGGCTTGGCCTGAGAGAGACCCAGTACTTC